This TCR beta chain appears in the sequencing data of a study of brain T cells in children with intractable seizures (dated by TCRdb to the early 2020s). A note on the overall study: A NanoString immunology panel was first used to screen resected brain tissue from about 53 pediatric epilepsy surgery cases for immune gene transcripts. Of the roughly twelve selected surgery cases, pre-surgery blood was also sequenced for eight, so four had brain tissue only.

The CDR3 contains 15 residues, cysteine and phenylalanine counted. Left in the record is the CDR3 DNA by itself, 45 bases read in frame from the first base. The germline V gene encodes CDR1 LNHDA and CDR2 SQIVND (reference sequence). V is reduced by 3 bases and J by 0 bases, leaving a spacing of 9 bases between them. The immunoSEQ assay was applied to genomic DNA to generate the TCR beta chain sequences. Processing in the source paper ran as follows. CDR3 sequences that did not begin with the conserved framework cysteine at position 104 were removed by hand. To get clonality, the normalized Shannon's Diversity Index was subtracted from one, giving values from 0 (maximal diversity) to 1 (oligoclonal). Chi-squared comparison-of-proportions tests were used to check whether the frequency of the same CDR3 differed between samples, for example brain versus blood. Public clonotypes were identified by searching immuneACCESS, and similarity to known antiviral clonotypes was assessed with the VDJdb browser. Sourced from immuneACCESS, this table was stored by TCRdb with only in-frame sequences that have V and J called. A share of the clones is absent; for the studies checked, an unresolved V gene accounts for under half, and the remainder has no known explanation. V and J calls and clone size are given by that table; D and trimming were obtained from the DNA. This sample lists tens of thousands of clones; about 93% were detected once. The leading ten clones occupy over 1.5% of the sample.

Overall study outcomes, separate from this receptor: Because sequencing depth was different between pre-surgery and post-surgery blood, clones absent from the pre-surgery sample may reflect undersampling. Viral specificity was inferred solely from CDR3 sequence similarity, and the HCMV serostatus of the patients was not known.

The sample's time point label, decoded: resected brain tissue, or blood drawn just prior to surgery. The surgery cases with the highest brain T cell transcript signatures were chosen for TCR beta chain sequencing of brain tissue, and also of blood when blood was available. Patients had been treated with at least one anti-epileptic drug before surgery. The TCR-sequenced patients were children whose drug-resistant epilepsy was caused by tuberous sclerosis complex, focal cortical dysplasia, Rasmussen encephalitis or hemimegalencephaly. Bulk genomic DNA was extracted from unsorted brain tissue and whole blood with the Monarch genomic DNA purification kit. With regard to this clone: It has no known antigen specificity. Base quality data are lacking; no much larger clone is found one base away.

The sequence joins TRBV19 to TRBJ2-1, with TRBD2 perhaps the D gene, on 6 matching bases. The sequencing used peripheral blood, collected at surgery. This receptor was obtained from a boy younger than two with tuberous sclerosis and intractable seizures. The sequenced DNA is TGTGCCAGTAGTATTCGCGGGGACTCCTACAATGAGCAGTTCTTC. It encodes CASSIRGDSYNEQFF.